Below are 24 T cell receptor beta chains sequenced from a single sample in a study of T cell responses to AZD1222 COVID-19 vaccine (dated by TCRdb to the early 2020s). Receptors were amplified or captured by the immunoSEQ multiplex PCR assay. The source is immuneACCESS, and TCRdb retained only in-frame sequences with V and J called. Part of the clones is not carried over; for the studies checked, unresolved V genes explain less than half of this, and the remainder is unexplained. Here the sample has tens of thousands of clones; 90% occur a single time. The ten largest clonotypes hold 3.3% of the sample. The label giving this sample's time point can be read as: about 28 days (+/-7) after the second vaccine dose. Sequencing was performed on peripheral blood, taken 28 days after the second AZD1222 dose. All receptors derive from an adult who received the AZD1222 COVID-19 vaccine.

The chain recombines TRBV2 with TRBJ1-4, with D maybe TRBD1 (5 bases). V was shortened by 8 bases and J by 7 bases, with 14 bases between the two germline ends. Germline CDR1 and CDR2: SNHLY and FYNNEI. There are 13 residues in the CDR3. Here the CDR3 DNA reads TGTGCCAGCTTCTGGCAGGGTAGTGAAAAACTGTTTTTT. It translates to CASFWQGSEKLFF.

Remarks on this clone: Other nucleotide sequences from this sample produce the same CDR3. CDR3 region: CASSPRGFSYEQYF. CDR3 coding DNA: TGTGCCAGCAGCCCCAGGGGCTTCTCCTACGAGCAGTACTTC. The chain couples TRBV11-3 to TRBJ2-7; possible D gene TRBD1, 6 bases. The CDR3 spans 14 residues. Per the germline V gene, CDR1 is SGHNT and CDR2 is YENEEA. Trimming removed 5 bases from V and 0 bases from J, with 11 bases in between.

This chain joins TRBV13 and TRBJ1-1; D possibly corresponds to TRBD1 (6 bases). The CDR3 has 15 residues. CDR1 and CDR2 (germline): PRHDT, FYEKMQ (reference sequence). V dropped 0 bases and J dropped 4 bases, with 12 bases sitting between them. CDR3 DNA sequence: TGTGCCAGCAGCTTAGGTTTGCAGGGGTTCACTGAAGCTTTCTTT. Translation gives CASSLGLQGFTEAFF.

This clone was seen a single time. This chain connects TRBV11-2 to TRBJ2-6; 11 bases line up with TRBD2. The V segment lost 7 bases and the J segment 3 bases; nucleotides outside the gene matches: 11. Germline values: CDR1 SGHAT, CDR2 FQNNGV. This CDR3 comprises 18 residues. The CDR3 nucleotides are TGTGCCAGCACCACCCCGAATAGCGGGAGGGTTGGGGCCAACGTCCTGACTTTC. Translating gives CASTTPNSGRVGANVLTF.

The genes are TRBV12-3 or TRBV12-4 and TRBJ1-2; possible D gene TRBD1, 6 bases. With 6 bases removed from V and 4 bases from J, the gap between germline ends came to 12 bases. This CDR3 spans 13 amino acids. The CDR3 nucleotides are TGTGCCAGCAGCTACAGGGTTATCTATGGCTACACCTTC. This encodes CASSYRVIYGYTF.

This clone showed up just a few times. DNA for the CDR3: TGTGCCTGGAGTGATCTCAACCGCGGACCAGGCCAGCATTTT. This translates into CAWSDLNRGPGQHF. The rearrangement links TRBV30 to TRBJ1-5; D is uncertain. V lost 1 base, J lost 12 bases, and 19 bases lay in between. Germline V gives CDR1 GTSNPN, CDR2 SVGIG (reference sequence). The CDR3 loop spans 14 amino acids.

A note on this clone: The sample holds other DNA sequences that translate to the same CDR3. In DNA form, the CDR3 reads TGTGCCAGCAGCCTCGGGGGCGGCTATGGCTACACCTTC. It encodes CASSLGGGYGYTF. The chain joins TRBV7-2 to TRBJ1-2, with D maybe TRBD1 (6 bases). Trimming took 5 bases from V and 4 from J, leaving 11 bases between them. CDR1 SGHTA and CDR2 FQGNSA come from the germline V gene. The CDR3 is 13 residues long.

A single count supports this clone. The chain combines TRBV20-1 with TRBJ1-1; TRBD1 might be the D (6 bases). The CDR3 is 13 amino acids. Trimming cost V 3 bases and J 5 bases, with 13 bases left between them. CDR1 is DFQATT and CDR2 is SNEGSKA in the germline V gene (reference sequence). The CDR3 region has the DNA TGCAGTGCTAGTTATCCAGGGGATACTGAAGCTTTCTTT. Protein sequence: CSASYPGDTEAFF.

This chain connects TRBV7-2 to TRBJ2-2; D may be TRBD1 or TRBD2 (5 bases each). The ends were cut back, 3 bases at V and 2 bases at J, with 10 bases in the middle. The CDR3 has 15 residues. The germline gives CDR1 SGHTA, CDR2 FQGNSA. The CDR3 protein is CASSFGTPNTGELFF. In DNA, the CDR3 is TGTGCCAGCAGCTTCGGGACCCCAAACACCGGGGAGCTGTTTTTT.

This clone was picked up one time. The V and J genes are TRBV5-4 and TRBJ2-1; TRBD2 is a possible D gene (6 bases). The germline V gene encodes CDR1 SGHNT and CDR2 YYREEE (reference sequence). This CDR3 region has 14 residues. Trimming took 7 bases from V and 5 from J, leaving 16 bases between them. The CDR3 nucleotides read TGTGCCAGCCAACAGGATATAGCGGACAATGAGCAGTTCTTC. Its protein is CASQQDIADNEQFF.

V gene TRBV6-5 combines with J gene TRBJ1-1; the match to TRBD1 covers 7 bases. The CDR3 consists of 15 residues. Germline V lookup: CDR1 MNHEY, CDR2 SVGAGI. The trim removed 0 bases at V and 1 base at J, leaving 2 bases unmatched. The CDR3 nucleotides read TGTGCCAGCAGTTACTCTAGGACAGGGAACACTGAAGCTTTCTTT. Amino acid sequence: CASSYSRTGNTEAFF.

Here the CDR3 reads CASSQDSRVRGYTF. For the CDR3, the DNA is TGCGCCAGCAGCCAAGATTCTAGGGTAAGAGGCTACACCTTC. The chain combines TRBV4-1 with TRBJ1-2; D gene uncertain. The germline V and J ends were trimmed by 0 bases and 8 bases, with 13 bases remaining between them. CDR1 is MGHRA, CDR2 YSYEKL, per germline. This CDR3 comprises 14 residues.

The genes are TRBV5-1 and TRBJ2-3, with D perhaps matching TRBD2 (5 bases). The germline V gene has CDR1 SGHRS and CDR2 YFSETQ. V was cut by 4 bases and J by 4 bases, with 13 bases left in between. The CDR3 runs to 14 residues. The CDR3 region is CASSRGSDADTQYF. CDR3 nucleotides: TGCGCCAGCAGCCGAGGGTCAGACGCAGATACGCAGTATTTT.

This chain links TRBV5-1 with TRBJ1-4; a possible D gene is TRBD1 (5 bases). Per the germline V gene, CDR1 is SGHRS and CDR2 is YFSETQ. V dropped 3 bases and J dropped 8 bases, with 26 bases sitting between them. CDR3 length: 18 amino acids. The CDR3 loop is CASSSGYPGTAITEKLFF. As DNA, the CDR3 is TGCGCCAGCAGCTCTGGCTACCCCGGGACCGCGATTACGGAAAAACTGTTTTTT.

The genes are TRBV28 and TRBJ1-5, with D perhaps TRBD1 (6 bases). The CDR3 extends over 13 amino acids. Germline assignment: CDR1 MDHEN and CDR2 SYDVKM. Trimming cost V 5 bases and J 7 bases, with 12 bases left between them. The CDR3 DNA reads TGTGCCAGCAGTCCAGGGGCCGGGCAGCCCCAGCATTTT. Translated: CASSPGAGQPQHF.

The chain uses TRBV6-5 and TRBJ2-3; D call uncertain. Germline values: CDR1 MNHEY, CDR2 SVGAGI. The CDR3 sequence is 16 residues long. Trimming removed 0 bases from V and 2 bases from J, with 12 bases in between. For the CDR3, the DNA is TGTGCCAGCAGTTACTCGAGCAGATCACACACAGATACGCAGTATTTT. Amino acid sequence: CASSYSSRSHTDTQYF.

Here the CDR3 reads CASSLSGGEKLFF. For the CDR3, the DNA is TGTGCCAGCAGTTTAAGTGGGGGTGAAAAACTGTTTTTT. The chain couples TRBV12-3 or TRBV12-4 to TRBJ1-4; D perhaps matches TRBD1 (5 bases). This CDR3 is built from 13 residues. Trimming left V 2 bases short and J 7 bases short, with 8 bases between.

The CDR3 sequence: CASSYFQGEETQYF. CDR3 coding DNA: TGTGCCAGCAGCTACTTCCAGGGGGAAGAGACCCAGTACTTC. V gene TRBV5-8 combines with J gene TRBJ2-5; TRBD1 matches 7 bases. V lost 3 bases to trimming and J lost 3 bases; unmatched junction nucleotides: 5. The CDR3 has 14 residues. CDR1 SGHTS and CDR2 YDEGEE come from the germline V gene.

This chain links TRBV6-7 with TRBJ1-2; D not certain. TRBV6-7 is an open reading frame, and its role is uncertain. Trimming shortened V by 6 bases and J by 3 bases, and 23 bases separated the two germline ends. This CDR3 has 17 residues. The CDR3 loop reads CASSRLKPSKMDYGYTF. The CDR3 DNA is TGTGCCAGCAGCCGCCTAAAGCCATCCAAGATGGACTATGGCTACACCTTC.

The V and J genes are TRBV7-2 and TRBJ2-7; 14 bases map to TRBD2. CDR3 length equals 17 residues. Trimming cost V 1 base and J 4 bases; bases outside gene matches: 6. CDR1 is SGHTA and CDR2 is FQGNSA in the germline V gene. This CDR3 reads CASSLVGTSGSWYEQYF. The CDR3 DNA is TGTGCCAGCAGCTTAGTAGGGACTAGCGGGAGTTGGTACGAGCAGTACTTC. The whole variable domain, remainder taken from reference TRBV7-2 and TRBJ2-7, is GAGVSQSPSNKVTEKGKDVELRCDPISGHTALYWYRQSLGQGLEFLIYFQGNSAPDKSGLPSDRFSAERTGGSVSTLTIQRTQQEDSAVYLCASSLVGTSGSWYEQYFGPGTRLTVT.

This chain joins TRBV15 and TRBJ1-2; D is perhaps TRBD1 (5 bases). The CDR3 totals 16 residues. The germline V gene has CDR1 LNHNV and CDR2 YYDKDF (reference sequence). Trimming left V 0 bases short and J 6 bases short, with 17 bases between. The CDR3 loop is CATSRDRQYGGDGYTF. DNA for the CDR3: TGTGCCACCAGCAGAGATCGACAATATGGGGGGGATGGCTACACCTTC.

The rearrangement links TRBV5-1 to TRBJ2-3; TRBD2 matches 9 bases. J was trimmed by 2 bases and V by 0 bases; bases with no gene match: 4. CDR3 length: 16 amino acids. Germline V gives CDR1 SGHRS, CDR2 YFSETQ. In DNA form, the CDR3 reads TGCGCCAGCAGCTTGGAGCTAGCGGGGACCACAGATACGCAGTATTTT. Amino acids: CASSLELAGTTDTQYF.

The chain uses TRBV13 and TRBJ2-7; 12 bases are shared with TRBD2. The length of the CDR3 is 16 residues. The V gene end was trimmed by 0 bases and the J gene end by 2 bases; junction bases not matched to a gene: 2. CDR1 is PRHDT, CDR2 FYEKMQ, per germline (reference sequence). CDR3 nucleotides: TGTGCCAGCAGCTTAGGACGACTAGCGGGAGCCTACGAGCAGTACTTC. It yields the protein CASSLGRLAGAYEQYF.

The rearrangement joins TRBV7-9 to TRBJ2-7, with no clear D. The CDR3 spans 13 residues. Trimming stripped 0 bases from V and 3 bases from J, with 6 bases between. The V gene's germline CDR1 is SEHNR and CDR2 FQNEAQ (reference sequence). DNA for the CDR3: TGTGCCAGCAGCTTAGCTACTTTCTACGAGCAGTACTTC. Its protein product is CASSLATFYEQYF.